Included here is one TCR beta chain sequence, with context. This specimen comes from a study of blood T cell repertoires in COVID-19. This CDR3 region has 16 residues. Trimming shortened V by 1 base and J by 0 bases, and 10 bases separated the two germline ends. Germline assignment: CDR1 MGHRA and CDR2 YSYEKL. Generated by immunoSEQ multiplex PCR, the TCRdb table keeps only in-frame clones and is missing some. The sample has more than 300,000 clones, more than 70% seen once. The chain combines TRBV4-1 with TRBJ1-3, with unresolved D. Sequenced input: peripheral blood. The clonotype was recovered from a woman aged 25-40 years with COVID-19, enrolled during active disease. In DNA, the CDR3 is TGCGCCAGCAGCCAAGTCGCGAGAAGCTCTGGAAACACCATATATTTT. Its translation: CASSQVARSSGNTIYF.